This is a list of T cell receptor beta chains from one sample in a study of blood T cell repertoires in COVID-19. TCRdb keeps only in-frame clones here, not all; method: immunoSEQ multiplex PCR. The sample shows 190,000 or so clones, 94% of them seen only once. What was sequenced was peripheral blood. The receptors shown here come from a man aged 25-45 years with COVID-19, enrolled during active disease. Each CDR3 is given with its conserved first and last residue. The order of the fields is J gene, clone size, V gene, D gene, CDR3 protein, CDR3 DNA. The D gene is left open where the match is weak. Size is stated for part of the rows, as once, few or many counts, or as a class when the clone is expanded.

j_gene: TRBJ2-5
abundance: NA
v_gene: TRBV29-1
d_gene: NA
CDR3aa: CSVLNQETQYF
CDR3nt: TGCAGCGTGCTAAACCAAGAGACCCAGTACTTC

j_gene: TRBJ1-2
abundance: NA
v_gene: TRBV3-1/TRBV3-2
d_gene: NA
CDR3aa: CASSPGGQGYTF
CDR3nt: TGTGCCAGCAGCCCAGGAGGACAGGGCTACACCTTC

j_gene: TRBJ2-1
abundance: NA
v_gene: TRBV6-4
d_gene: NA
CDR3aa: CASSEDISSYNEQFF
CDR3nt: TGTGCCAGCAGTGAAGATATTAGCTCCTACAATGAGCAGTTCTTC

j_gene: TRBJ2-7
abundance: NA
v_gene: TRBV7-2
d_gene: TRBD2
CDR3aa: CASSLFAGGRHEQYF
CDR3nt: TGTGCCAGCAGCTTATTCGCGGGGGGGAGACACGAGCAGTACTTC

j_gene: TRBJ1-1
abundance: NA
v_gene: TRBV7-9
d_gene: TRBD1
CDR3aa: CASSLQGTGAEAFF
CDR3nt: TGTGCCAGCAGCTTACAGGGGACAGGGGCTGAAGCTTTCTTT

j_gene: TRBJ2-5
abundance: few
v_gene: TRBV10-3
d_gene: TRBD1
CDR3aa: CAISEGDRGRGETQYF
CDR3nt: TGTGCCATCAGTGAAGGTGACAGGGGGCGAGGGGAGACCCAGTACTTC

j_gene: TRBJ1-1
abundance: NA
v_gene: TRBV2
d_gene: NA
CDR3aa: CASWGYTEAFF
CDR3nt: TGTGCCAGTTGGGGCTACACTGAAGCTTTCTTT

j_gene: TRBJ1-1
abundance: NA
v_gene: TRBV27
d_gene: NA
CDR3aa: CASSTGGRTEAFF
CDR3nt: TGTGCCAGCAGCACCGGGGGTCGGACTGAAGCTTTCTTT

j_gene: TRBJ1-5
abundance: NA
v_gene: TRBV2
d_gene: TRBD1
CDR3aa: CASRDRPYSNQPQHF
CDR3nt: TGTGCCAGCCGGGACAGACCCTATAGCAATCAGCCCCAGCATTTT

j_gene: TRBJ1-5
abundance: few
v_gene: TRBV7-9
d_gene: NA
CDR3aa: CASSLGQGRDQPQHF
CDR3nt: TGTGCCAGCAGCTTAGGGCAGGGCAGGGATCAGCCCCAGCATTTT